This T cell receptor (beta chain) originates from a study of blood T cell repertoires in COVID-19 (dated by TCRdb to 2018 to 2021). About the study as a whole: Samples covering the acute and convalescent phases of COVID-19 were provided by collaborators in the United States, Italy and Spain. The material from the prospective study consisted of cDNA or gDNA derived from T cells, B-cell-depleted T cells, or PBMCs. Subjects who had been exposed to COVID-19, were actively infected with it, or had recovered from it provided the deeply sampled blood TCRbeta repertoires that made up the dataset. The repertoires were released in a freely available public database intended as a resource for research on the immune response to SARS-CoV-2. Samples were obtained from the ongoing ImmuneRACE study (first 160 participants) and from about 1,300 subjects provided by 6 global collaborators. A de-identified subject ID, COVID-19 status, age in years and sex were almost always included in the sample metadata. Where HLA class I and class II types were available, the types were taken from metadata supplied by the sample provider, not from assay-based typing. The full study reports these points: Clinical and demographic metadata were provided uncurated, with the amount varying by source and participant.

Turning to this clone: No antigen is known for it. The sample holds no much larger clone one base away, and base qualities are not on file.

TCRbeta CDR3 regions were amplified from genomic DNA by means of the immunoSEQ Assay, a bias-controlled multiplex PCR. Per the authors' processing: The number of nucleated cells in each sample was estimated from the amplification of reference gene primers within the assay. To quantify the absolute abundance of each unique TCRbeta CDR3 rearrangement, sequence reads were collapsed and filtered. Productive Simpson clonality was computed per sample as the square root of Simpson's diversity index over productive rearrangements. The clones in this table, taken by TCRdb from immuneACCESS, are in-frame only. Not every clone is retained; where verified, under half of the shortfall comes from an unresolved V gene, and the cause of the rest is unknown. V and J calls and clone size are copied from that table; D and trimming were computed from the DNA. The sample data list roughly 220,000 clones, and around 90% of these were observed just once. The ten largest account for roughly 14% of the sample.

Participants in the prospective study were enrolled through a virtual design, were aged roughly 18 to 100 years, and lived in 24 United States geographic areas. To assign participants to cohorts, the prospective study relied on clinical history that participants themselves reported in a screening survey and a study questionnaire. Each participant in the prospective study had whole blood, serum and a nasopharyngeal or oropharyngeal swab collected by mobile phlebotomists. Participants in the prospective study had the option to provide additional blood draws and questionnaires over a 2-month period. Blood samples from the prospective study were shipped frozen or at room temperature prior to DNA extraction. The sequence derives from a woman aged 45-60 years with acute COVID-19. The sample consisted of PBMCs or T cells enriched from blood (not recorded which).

Read as DNA, the sequence is TGTGCCAGCAGCCCCCTCAATCAGCCCCAGCATTTT. Its protein reads: CASSPLNQPQHF. The sequence links TRBV28 to TRBJ1-5, with an unclear D gene assignment. The CDR3 has 12 amino acids, counting the end cysteine and phenylalanine. CDR3 DNA is the only sequence kept; it has 36 bases, read in frame from the first base. Trimming costs V 6 bases and J 3 bases, and their ends lie 6 bases apart. Taken from the germline V gene, the CDR1 and CDR2 loops are MDHEN and SYDVKM. Here the CDR3 is joined to the reference TRBV28 and TRBJ1-5 genes, and the full variable domain is: DVKVTQSSRYLVKRTGEKVFLECVQDMDHENMFWYRQDPGLGLRLIYFSYDVKMKEKGDIPEGYSVSREKKERFSLILESASTNQTSMYLCASSPLNQPQHFGDGTRLSIL.